The clone carrying this TCR beta chain appeared a single time. The PCR made use of 60 Vbeta and 13 Jbeta primers. The repertoire was sequenced with immunoSEQ multiplex PCR; TCRdb's copy has only in-frame clones and lacks some. The sample holds 200,000 or so clones, approximately 82% seen once. This sample was included in a study of cytomegalovirus exposure and HLA in healthy donors. The germline CDR1 and CDR2 sequences are SGHAT and FQNNGV. V shed 3 bases and J 0 bases; nucleotides not matched to a gene: 10. CDR3 length: 18 residues. What was sequenced was PBMCs. The sequence derives from a woman aged 18-29 years in good health and CMV-seropositive. The chain carries TRBV11-2 and TRBJ2-1; the match to TRBD1 covers 8 bases. CDR3 protein: CASSLGTRTGSSYNEQFF. For the CDR3, the DNA is TGTGCCAGCAGCTTGGGTACCCGGACAGGGAGCTCCTACAATGAGCAGTTCTTC.